The clone carrying this T cell receptor (beta chain) has only a few counts. TCR alpha and TCR beta cDNA libraries with sample barcodes and UMIs came from 5'RACE using constant-segment primers. From the 5' RACE reads, TCRdb called clonotypes with MiXCR, one entry per CDR3 protein. The sample yields roughly 170,000 distinct CDR3 sequences, about 20% seen once. This specimen belongs to a study of T-cell memory formation after mild COVID-19. The germline CDR1 and CDR2 sequences are SGHTA and FQGNSA. V was pared by 6 bases and J by 3 bases, with 5 bases of the junction left unmatched. The length of the CDR3 is 15 residues.

This TCR derives from an adult woman who had mild COVID-19 (a few samples of this study predate the infection). Cell type and time point are not known. Sequencing was performed on PBMCs or a T cell subset sorted from them (not recorded which). The rearrangement joins TRBV7-2 to TRBJ2-5, with 12 bases lining up with TRBD2. CDR3 nucleotides: TGTGCCAGCAGACCGTGGACTAGCGGGGAAGAGACCCAGTACTTC. It translates to CASRPWTSGEETQYF.